The clone carrying this TCR beta chain was recorded a few times. Its specificity is not known. These data come from a study of cytomegalovirus exposure and HLA in healthy donors. General study results and limits: The listing of roughly 160 TCR beta chains classed them as cytomegalovirus-associated. A link between a missense DCLRE1C variant and TCR beta V- and J-gene trimming emerged from a later analysis.

PCR involved 60 Vbeta and 13 Jbeta primers. The repertoire was sequenced with immunoSEQ multiplex PCR; TCRdb's copy has only in-frame clones and lacks some. This repertoire shows under 200,000 clones, about 77% found once; its top ten account for around 3%. There are 16 residues in the CDR3. CDR1 and CDR2 (germline): SGDLS, YYNGEE. The V and J ends lost 0 bases and 2 bases, in that order; junction bases with no gene match: 7. The chain links TRBV9 to TRBJ2-7; TRBD2 agrees at 8 bases. Sequenced: PBMCs. This clonotype was obtained from a woman aged 40 to 50 in good health and CMV-seropositive. For the CDR3, the DNA is TGTGCCAGCAGCGTAGCGTTGACGGGAGGGCCCTACGAGCAGTACTTC. Its protein product is CASSVALTGGPYEQYF.